This paragraph reports one T cell receptor (beta chain). CDR1 LNHDA and CDR2 SQIVND come from the germline V gene (reference sequence). V was trimmed by 1 base and J by 11 bases, leaving 17 bases between them. This CDR3 region has 15 residues. This sample was included in a study of control samples from healthy donors and cancer patients. The table came from immunoSEQ multiplex PCR; TCRdb's copy has only in-frame clones and leaves some out. This sample carries 110,000 to 150,000 clones, 89% of them seen once, and the ten largest clones take around 4.9%. The receptor's source is a man aged 30 to 39 in good health. The chain carries TRBV19 and TRBJ1-4, with D possibly being TRBD1 (5 bases). Input material: blood. This CDR3 is CASSIVGPLSKKLFF. The CDR3 nucleotides read TGTGCCAGTAGTATAGTGGGGCCCCTCTCCAAGAAACTGTTTTTT.